The next 10 T cell receptor beta chains were all read from a single sample in a study of cytomegalovirus exposure and HLA in healthy donors. With 60 Vbeta and 13 Jbeta primers, the PCR was carried out. Measured with immunoSEQ multiplex PCR; TCRdb has only the in-frame clones, and not every one. The data hold 50,000 to 75,000 clones, with approximately 83% observed a single time. The sample comprised PBMCs. These receptor sequences come from a human donor in good health.

This sequence joins TRBV15 and TRBJ2-2; 12 bases fit TRBD2. The CDR3 totals 17 residues. CDR1 and CDR2 from the germline V gene are LNHNV and YYDKDF (reference sequence). The J segment lost 9 bases and the V segment lost 4 bases, leaving 12 bases of the junction unmatched. CDR3 DNA: TGTGCCACCAGCACCGATACTAGCGGGAGGATAACCCGGGAGCTGTTTTTT. This codes for CATSTDTSGRITRELFF.

The chain couples TRBV5-1 to TRBJ2-2; 9 nucleotides line up with TRBD1. The CDR3 runs to 18 residues. J was trimmed by 1 base and V by 0 bases; bases with no gene match: 7. CDR1 SGHRS and CDR2 YFSETQ come from the germline V gene. The CDR3 reads CASSLEGQGTLNTGELFF. The CDR3 nucleotides are TGCGCCAGCAGCTTGGAGGGACAGGGCACCCTGAACACCGGGGAGCTGTTTTTT.

This clone is a singleton in its sample. This sequence joins TRBV5-5 and TRBJ2-6, with D maybe TRBD2 (5 bases). This CDR3 spans 16 amino acids. Trimming shortened V by 2 bases and J by 3 bases, and 12 bases separated the two germline ends. Per the germline V gene, CDR1 is SGHKS and CDR2 is YYEKEE (reference sequence). Written as DNA, the CDR3 is TGTGCCAGCAGCTTAGAGGGATCGGGTGGGGCCAACGTCCTGACTTTC. Residues: CASSLEGSGGANVLTF.

In DNA form, the CDR3 reads TGCGCCAGCAGCCAAGACTTGGGAGGCTCGGCTGGAGAGCAGTACTTC. Translation gives CASSQDLGGSAGEQYF. The chain couples TRBV4-3 to TRBJ2-7, with D possibly TRBD2 on 6 matching bases. Per the germline V gene, CDR1 is LGHNA and CDR2 is YSLEER. The CDR3 is 16 residues long. Trimming stripped 0 bases from V and 7 bases from J, with 19 bases between.

The rearrangement links TRBV29-1 to TRBJ2-2, with D perhaps matching TRBD1 (7 bases). The CDR3 loop spans 13 amino acids. With 6 bases removed from V and 5 bases from J, the gap between germline ends came to 13 bases. Germline-derived CDR1 and CDR2 are SQVTM and ANQGSEA. This CDR3 is CSVHRGGTGELFF. CDR3 nucleotides: TGCAGCGTCCACAGGGGAGGTACCGGGGAGCTGTTTTTT.

This chain connects TRBV4-2 to TRBJ2-1, with D perhaps TRBD2 (6 bases). This CDR3 region has 15 residues. Germline loops: CDR1 LGHNA, CDR2 YNFKEQ. V gave up 1 base and J gave up 8 bases, with 15 bases separating them. The CDR3 sequence is CASSQGATSRDEQFF. For the CDR3, the DNA is TGTGCCAGCAGCCAAGGCGCGACTAGTAGGGATGAGCAGTTCTTC.

The gene calls are TRBV6-1 and TRBJ1-3; weak D call: TRBD1 (6 bases). Trimming cost V 4 bases and J 4 bases, with 20 bases left between them. The CDR3 is made up of 17 amino acids. Germline V gene data show CDR1 as MNHNS and CDR2 as SASEGT. The CDR3 is CASSAQPRTAVGNTIYF. CDR3 DNA: TGTGCCAGCAGTGCCCAGCCCAGGACAGCAGTCGGAAACACCATATATTTT.

This clone has more than one count but fewer than ten. The J gene is TRBJ2-1, the V gene TRBV6-5, with 9 positions matching TRBD1. Germline CDR1 and CDR2: MNHEY and SVGAGI. The CDR3 has 15 amino acids. Trimming took 6 bases from V and 7 from J; bases not matched to a gene: 10. CDR3 amino acids: CASSYFRDRENEQFF. The DNA of the CDR3 is TGTGCCAGCAGCTATTTCCGGGACAGGGAGAATGAGCAGTTCTTC.

V and J are TRBV7-8 and TRBJ2-1; the D gene is possibly TRBD2 (5 bases). CDR3 length equals 14 residues. Trimming took 4 bases from V and 10 from J, leaving 17 bases between them. Germline V CDR1 and CDR2: SGHVS, FQNEAQ. CDR3 in amino acids: CASSSRDIDGEQFF. The DNA for the CDR3 is TGTGCCAGCAGCTCCCGGGATATAGACGGCGAGCAGTTCTTC.

The chain combines TRBV9 with TRBJ2-7, with TRBD2 matching 11 bases. V was pared by 3 bases and J by 0 bases, with 2 bases of the junction left unmatched. The CDR3 consists of 15 residues. The V gene's germline CDR1 is SGDLS and CDR2 YYNGEE. For the CDR3, the DNA is TGTGCCAGCAGCGGACTAGCGGGGTCCTCCTACGAGCAGTACTTC. Translated, it gives CASSGLAGSSYEQYF.